The text below deals with one T cell receptor (beta chain). Blood draws occurred at baseline, cycle 4 day 1, and cycle 7 day 1. This record belongs to a study of OX40 agonist ivuxolimab in advanced cancers. The repertoire was sequenced with immunoSEQ multiplex PCR; TCRdb's copy has only in-frame clones and lacks some. The sample contains tens of thousands of clones, around 87% of which appear only once. J was trimmed by 6 bases and V by 1 base; bases with no gene match: 4. From germline, CDR1 is SGHAT and CDR2 FQNNGV. The CDR3 runs to 14 residues. The source material was CD4+ or CD8+ T cells sorted from blood, sampled in a trial of the OX40 agonist ivuxolimab. This TCR derives from an adult with an advanced solid tumor such as melanoma, head and neck, liver or kidney cancer. The chain combines TRBV11-2 with TRBJ2-3; 7 nucleotides align to TRBD2. CDR3 in DNA: TGTGCCAGCAGCTTAGCGGGGGGTTTGGATACGCAGTATTTT. Protein product: CASSLAGGLDTQYF. Full variable domain (remainder filled in from reference TRBV11-2 and TRBJ2-3): EAGVAQSPRYKIIEKRQSVAFWCNPISGHATLYWYQQILGQGPKLLIQFQNNGVVDDSQLPKDRFSAERLKGVDSTLKIQPAKLEDSAVYLCASSLAGGLDTQYFGPGTRLTVL.